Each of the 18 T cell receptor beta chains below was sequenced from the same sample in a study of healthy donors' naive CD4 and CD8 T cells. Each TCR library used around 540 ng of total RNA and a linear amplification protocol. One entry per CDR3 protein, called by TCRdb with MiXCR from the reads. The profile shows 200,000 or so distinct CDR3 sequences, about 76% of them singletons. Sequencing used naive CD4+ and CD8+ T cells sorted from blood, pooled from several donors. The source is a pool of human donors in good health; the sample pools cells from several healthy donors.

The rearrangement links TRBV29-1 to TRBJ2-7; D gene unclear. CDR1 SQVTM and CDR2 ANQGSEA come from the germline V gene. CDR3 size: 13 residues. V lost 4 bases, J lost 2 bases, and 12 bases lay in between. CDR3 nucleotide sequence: TGCAGCGTTGTCGGCGGTTCTGCCTACGAGCAGTACTTC. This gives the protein CSVVGGSAYEQYF.

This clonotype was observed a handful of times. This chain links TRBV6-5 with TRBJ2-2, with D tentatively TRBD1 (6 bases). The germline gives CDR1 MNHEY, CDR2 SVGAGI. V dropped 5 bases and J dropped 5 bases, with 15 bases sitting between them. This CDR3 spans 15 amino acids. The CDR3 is CASSRQELRTGELFF. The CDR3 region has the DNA TGTGCCAGCAGTCGACAGGAACTGCGGACCGGGGAGCTGTTTTTT.

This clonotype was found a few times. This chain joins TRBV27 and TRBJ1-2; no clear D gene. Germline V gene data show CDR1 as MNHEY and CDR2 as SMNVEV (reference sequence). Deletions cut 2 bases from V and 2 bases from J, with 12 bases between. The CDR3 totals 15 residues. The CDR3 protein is CASSLVMGANYGYTF. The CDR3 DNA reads TGTGCCAGCAGTTTAGTCATGGGAGCGAACTATGGCTACACCTTC.

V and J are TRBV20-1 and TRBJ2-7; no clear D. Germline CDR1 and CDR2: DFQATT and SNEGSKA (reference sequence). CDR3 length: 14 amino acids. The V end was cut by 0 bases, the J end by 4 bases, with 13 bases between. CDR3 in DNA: TGCAGTGCTAGAGATTCGCTCTCGACTTACGAGCAGTACTTC. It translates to CSARDSLSTYEQYF.

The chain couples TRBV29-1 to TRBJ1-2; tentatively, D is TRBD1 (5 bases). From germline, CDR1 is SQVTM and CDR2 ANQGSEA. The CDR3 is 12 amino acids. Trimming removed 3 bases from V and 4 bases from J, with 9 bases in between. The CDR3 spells CSVDRRGYGYTF. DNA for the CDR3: TGCAGCGTTGACCGAAGGGGCTATGGCTACACCTTC. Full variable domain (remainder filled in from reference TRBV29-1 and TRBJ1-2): SAVISQKPSRDICQRGTSLTIQCQVDSQVTMMFWYRQQPGQSLTLIATANQGSEATYESGFVIDKFPISRPNLTFSTLTVSNMSPEDSSIYLCSVDRRGYGYTFGSGTRLTVV.

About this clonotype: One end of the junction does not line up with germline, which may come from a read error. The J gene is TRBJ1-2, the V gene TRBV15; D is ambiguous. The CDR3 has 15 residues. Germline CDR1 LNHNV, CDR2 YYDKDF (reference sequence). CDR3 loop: CATSRDPQNNYDYTF. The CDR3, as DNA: TGTGCCACCAGCAGAGATCCACAGAATAACTATGACTACACCTTC. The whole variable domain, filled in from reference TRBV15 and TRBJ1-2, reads DAMVIQNPRYQVTQFGKPVTLSCSQTLNHNVMYWYQQKSSQAPKLLFHYYDKDFNNEADTPDNFQSRRPNTSFCFLDIRSPGLGDTAMYLCATSRDPQNNYDYTFGSGTRLTVV.

The CDR3 sequence: CACRLGVHEQYF. The DNA for the CDR3 is TGTGCCTGCCGGTTGGGGGTCCACGAGCAGTACTTC. The J gene is TRBJ2-7, the V gene TRBV30; either TRBD1 or TRBD2 may fit D (5 bases each). The CDR3 runs to 12 residues. CDR1 and CDR2 (germline): GTSNPN, SVGIG (reference sequence). The ends were cut back, 6 bases at V and 5 bases at J, with 14 bases in the middle.

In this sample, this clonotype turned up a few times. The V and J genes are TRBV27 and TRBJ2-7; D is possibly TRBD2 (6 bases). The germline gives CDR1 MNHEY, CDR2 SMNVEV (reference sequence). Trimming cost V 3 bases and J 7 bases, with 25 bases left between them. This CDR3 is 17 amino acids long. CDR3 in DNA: TGTGCCAGCAGTTTGTGGAGTAGCGGTGTACCGGTGGGGGAGCAGTACTTC. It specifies CASSLWSSGVPVGEQYF.

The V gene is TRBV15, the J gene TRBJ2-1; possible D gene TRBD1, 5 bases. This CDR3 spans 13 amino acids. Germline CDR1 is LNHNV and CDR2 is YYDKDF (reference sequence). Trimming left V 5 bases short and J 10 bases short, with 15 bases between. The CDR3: CATSGNRGWEQFF. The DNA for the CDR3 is TGTGCCACCAGCGGAAATAGGGGCTGGGAGCAGTTCTTC. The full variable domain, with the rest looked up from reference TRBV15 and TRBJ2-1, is DAMVIQNPRYQVTQFGKPVTLSCSQTLNHNVMYWYQQKSSQAPKLLFHYYDKDFNNEADTPDNFQSRRPNTSFCFLDIRSPGLGDTAMYLCATSGNRGWEQFFGPGTRLTVL.

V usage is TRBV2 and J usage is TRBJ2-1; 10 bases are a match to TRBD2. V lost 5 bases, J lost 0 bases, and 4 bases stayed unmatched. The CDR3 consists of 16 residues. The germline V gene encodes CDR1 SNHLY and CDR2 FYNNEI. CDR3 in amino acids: CASSSGRATSYNEQFF. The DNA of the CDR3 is TGTGCCAGCAGTAGCGGGAGGGCCACCTCCTACAATGAGCAGTTCTTC.

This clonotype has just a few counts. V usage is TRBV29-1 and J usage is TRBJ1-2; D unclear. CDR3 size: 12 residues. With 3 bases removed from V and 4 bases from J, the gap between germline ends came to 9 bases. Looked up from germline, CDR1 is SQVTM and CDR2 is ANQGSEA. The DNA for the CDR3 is TGCAGCGTTGAGAAGGGTAGCTATGGCTACACCTTC. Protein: CSVEKGSYGYTF.

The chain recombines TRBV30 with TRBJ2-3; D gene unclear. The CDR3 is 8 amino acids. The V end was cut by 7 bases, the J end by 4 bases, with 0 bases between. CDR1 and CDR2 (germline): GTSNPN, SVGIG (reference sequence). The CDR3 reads CASDTQYF. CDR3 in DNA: TGTGCCTCAGATACGCAGTATTTT.

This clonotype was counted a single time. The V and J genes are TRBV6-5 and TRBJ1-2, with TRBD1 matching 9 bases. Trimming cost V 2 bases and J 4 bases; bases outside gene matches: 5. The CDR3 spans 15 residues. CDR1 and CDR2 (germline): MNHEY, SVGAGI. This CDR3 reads CASSYGGQGTYGYTF. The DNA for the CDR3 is TGTGCCAGCAGTTACGGTGGACAGGGGACCTATGGCTACACCTTC.

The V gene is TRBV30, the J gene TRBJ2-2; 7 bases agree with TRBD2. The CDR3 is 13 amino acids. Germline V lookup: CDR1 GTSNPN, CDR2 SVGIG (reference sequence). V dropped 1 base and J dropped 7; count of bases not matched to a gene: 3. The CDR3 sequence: CAWSALAVGELFF. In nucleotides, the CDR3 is TGTGCCTGGAGTGCTCTAGCGGTCGGGGAGCTGTTTTTT.

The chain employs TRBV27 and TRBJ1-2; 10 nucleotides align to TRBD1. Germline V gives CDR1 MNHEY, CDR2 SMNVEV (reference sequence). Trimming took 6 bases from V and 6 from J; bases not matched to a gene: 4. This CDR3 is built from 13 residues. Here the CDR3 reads CASSRDRGDGYTF. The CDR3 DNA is TGTGCCAGCAGCCGGGACAGGGGCGATGGCTACACCTTC.

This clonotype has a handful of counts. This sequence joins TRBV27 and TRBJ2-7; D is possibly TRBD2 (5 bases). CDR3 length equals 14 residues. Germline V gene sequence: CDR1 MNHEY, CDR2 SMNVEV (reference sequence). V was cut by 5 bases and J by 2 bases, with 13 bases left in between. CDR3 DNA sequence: TGTGCCAGCAGTGCAGCGGTCACCCCCTACGAGCAGTACTTC. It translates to CASSAAVTPYEQYF.

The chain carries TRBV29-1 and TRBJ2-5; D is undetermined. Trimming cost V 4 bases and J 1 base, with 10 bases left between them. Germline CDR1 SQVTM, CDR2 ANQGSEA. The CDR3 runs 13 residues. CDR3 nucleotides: TGCAGCGTTGCGCAGCGCCTCCAAGAGACCCAGTACTTC. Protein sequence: CSVAQRLQETQYF.

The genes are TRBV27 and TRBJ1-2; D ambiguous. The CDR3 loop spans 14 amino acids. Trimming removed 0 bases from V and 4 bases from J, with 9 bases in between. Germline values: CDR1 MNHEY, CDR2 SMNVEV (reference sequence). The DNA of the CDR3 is TGTGCCAGCAGTTTATCTGGCGGTCTCTATGGCTACACCTTC. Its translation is CASSLSGGLYGYTF.